This TCR beta chain was sequenced during a study of cytomegalovirus exposure and HLA in healthy donors. Study-level results: In a later analysis, CMV-associated beta chains were mostly HLA-associated, it appeared.

On this clone: Its antigen is not known. The junction departs from germline at one end; a sequencing error may be responsible.

CDR3 length equals 15 residues. Germline values: CDR1 SEHNR, CDR2 FQNEAQ (reference sequence). Amplification used 60 Vbeta primers and 13 Jbeta primers. TCRdb's table, derived via immunoSEQ multiplex PCR, lists solely in-frame clones and lacks some. Altogether approximately 150,000 clones are present, about 80% being singletons, with the ten largest covering about 1.3%. The clonotype comes from a man aged 30 to 45 in good health and CMV-seronegative. Sequenced input: PBMCs. The V call is TRBV7-9, the J call TRBJ1-1; 7 bases are shared with TRBD1. Here the CDR3 DNA reads TGTGCCAGCAGCTTAGATTACGGGGACAGATATCCAACCCCCTTT. Translation: CASSLDYGDRYPTPF.